The 28 T cell receptor beta chains presented below share a single source sample, sequenced in a study of shared clonotypes between healthy human individuals. Naivety among CD8 cells was defined by CD45RO negativity and positive CCR7 selection, thereby excluding terminally differentiated effector memory CD45RA+ cells. Assay used: immunoSEQ multiplex PCR; TCRdb lists only in-frame clones, some missing. The sample yields about 590,000 clones, about 95% seen once. The material sequenced was naive CD8+ T cells sorted from blood. These receptors were taken from a woman younger than 45 in good health.

This clone appeared once. The chain is built from TRBV11-2 and TRBJ2-1; D may be TRBD1 or TRBD2 (7 bases each). Germline V gives CDR1 SGHAT, CDR2 FQNNGV. The CDR3 loop spans 16 amino acids. V lost 5 bases and J 8 bases, leaving 22 bases between the germline ends. CDR3 region: CASSSGTWGRGYEQFF. In DNA form, the CDR3 reads TGTGCCAGCAGCAGCGGGACCTGGGGCAGGGGGTATGAGCAGTTCTTC.

J is TRBJ2-7 and V is TRBV27; a possible D gene is TRBD2 (6 bases). Germline CDR1 MNHEY, CDR2 SMNVEV (reference sequence). The CDR3 contains 15 residues. Trimming pared 4 bases from V and 1 base from J, leaving 14 bases between. The CDR3 is CASSWSAGPSYEQYF. The CDR3 DNA is TGTGCCAGCAGTTGGTCCGCGGGACCGTCCTACGAGCAGTACTTC.

V gene TRBV13 combines with J gene TRBJ1-1; the D is unclear. Germline V CDR1 and CDR2: PRHDT, FYEKMQ (reference sequence). The V end lost 0 bases, the J end lost 3 bases, and 8 bases lay between the germline ends. The CDR3 spans 14 residues. CDR3 nucleotides: TGTGCCAGCAGCTTAGGAGGTTGGGACACTGAAGCTTTCTTT. This translates into CASSLGGWDTEAFF.

The chain couples TRBV15 to TRBJ2-2; D not resolved. This CDR3 has 13 amino acids. Trimming pared 2 bases from V and 4 bases from J, leaving 5 bases between. Germline V gene sequence: CDR1 LNHNV, CDR2 YYDKDF (reference sequence). The CDR3 DNA is TGTGCCACCAGCAGATCTGGCACCGGGGAGCTGTTTTTT. Translated: CATSRSGTGELFF.

The J gene is TRBJ2-3, the V gene TRBV7-9, with TRBD2 matching 11 bases. V lost 2 bases to trimming and J lost 4 bases; unmatched junction nucleotides: 5. Germline V CDR1 and CDR2: SEHNR, FQNEAQ (reference sequence). The CDR3 totals 16 residues. CDR3 nucleotide sequence: TGTGCCAGCAGCTTATCGACTAGCGGGAACGCAGATACGCAGTATTTT. It translates to CASSLSTSGNADTQYF.

V and J are TRBV9 and TRBJ1-2, with 9 bases lining up with TRBD1. The CDR3 extends over 14 amino acids. V lost 5 bases to trimming and J lost 5 bases; unmatched junction nucleotides: 7. Looked up from germline, CDR1 is SGDLS and CDR2 is YYNGEE. CDR3: CASSGDRVRYGYTF. In DNA form, the CDR3 reads TGTGCCAGCAGTGGGGACAGGGTCCGTTATGGCTACACCTTC.

V is TRBV6-5 and J is TRBJ2-7; either TRBD1 or TRBD2 may supply D (5 bases each). The CDR3 has 15 amino acids. Looked up from germline, CDR1 is MNHEY and CDR2 is SVGAGI. The V and J ends lost 0 bases and 0 bases respectively, with 9 bases between them. DNA for the CDR3: TGTGCCAGCAGTTACTCCGAGGGGAGCTCCTACGAGCAGTACTTC. Protein sequence: CASSYSEGSSYEQYF.

The J gene is TRBJ2-1, the V gene TRBV5-8; TRBD2 agrees at 8 bases. Germline V gene lookup returns CDR1 SGHTS and CDR2 YDEGEE. The CDR3 loop spans 15 amino acids. V trimming: 1 base; J trimming: 7 bases; junction bases outside the gene matches: 7. CDR3 region: CASSLPAGEWNEQFF. DNA of the CDR3: TGTGCCAGCAGCTTGCCAGCGGGAGAGTGGAATGAGCAGTTCTTC.

The J gene is TRBJ1-2, the V gene TRBV27; weak D call: TRBD1 (6 bases). The CDR3 totals 17 residues. Germline values: CDR1 MNHEY, CDR2 SMNVEV (reference sequence). V dropped 0 bases and J dropped 1 base, with 15 bases sitting between them. CDR3 DNA: TGTGCCAGCAGTTTATCGCTCATGGACAGATATAACTATGGCTACACCTTC. Its translation: CASSLSLMDRYNYGYTF.

The gene calls are TRBV7-6 and TRBJ2-1; D not certain. Germline CDR1 is SGHVS and CDR2 is FNYEAQ. The ends were cut back, 6 bases at V and 4 bases at J, with 16 bases in the middle. The CDR3 length is 15 residues. The CDR3 reads CASSRWLADYNEQFF. In nucleotides, the CDR3 is TGTGCCAGCAGTCGGTGGTTAGCAGATTACAATGAGCAGTTCTTC.

This rearrangement joins TRBV7-9 to TRBJ1-1; D is undetermined. CDR1 is SEHNR, CDR2 FQNEAQ, per germline (reference sequence). The ends were cut back, 4 bases at V and 1 base at J, with 13 bases in the middle. This CDR3 has 15 residues. This CDR3 is CASSSSPKKNTEAFF. CDR3 sequence (DNA): TGTGCCAGCAGCTCCTCACCCAAGAAGAACACTGAAGCTTTCTTT.

This clone was seen once. The junction departs from germline at one end; a sequencing error may be responsible. The chain joins TRBV7-9 to TRBJ2-2, with 7 bases aligning to TRBD2. The V gene's germline CDR1 is SEHNR and CDR2 FQNEAQ (reference sequence). The CDR3 is 12 residues long. CDR3 region: CASSLASGGLFF. CDR3 nucleotide sequence: TGTGCCAGCAGCTTAGCGTCGGGGGGGCTGTTTTTT.

The genes are TRBV4-1 and TRBJ1-3, with TRBD1 matching 10 bases. V dropped 4 bases and J dropped 0; count of bases not matched to a gene: 0. The germline CDR1 and CDR2 sequences are MGHRA and YSYEKL. The CDR3 has 15 residues. The CDR3 bases are TGCGCCAGCAGCCGGACAGGGGGCTCTGGAAACACCATATATTTT. It translates to CASSRTGGSGNTIYF.

The chain links TRBV5-1 to TRBJ2-5, with no clear D. The DNA end is more similar to TRBJ2-7, so the J call may be wrong. Germline V lookup: CDR1 SGHRS, CDR2 YFSETQ. CDR3 size: 14 residues. This chain's CDR3 is CASSSLDGSYEQYF. The DNA for the CDR3 is TGCGCCAGCAGCTCTCTGGACGGATCCTACGAGCAGTACTTC.

This clone was observed a single time. The junction differs from germline at one of its ends, possibly a read error. V usage is TRBV6-1 and J usage is TRBJ2-7; 7 bases are shared with TRBD2. Germline values: CDR1 MNHNS, CDR2 SASEGT. The CDR3 loop spans 16 amino acids. CDR3: CASSQASGLQSYEQYF. In nucleotides, the CDR3 is TGTGCCAGCAGTCAAGCTAGCGGCCTACAATCCTACGAGCAGTACTTC.

The chain combines TRBV27 with TRBJ2-1; D not resolved. Trimming pared 2 bases from V and 4 bases from J, leaving 15 bases between. Germline V gives CDR1 MNHEY, CDR2 SMNVEV (reference sequence). The CDR3 extends over 16 amino acids. In nucleotides, the CDR3 is TGTGCCAGCAGTTTAAGGATCCAAGGGCCATACAATGAGCAGTTCTTC. It encodes CASSLRIQGPYNEQFF.

The count of this clone is one. The rearrangement uses TRBV5-6 and TRBJ2-3; 9 bases map to TRBD2. The junction had 2 bases not matched to a gene; V was cut back by 0 bases and J by 0 bases. The CDR3 is 16 amino acids. Germline V gives CDR1 SGHDT, CDR2 YYEEEE. CDR3 bases: TGTGCCAGCAGCTTGGGTAGCGGGAGAAGCACAGATACGCAGTATTTT. Translated, it gives CASSLGSGRSTDTQYF. Complete variable domain (other parts from reference TRBV5-6 and TRBJ2-3): DAGVTQSPTHLIKTRGQQVTLRCSPKSGHDTVSWYQQALGQGPQFIFQYYEEEERQRGNFPDRFSGHQFPNYSSELNVNALLLGDSALYLCASSLGSGRSTDTQYFGPGTRLTVL.

The V gene is TRBV5-1, the J gene TRBJ2-1; 10 nucleotides match TRBD2. V shed 5 bases, J shed 8 bases, and the junction held 10 bases outside the gene matches. The CDR3 consists of 15 residues. The germline CDR1 and CDR2 sequences are SGHRS and YFSETQ. DNA for the CDR3: TGCGCCAGCAGTCTGGGGACTAGCGCTCATGATGAGCAGTTCTTC. This encodes CASSLGTSAHDEQFF. Using reference TRBV5-1 and TRBJ2-1 for the parts outside the CDR3, the full variable domain is KAGVTQTPRYLIKTRGQQVTLSCSPISGHRSVSWYQQTPGQGLQFLFEYFSETQRNKGNFPGRFSGRQFSNSRSEMNVSTLELGDSALYLCASSLGTSAHDEQFFGPGTRLTVL.

This chain joins TRBV11-2 and TRBJ2-5; D unresolved. Looked up from germline, CDR1 is SGHAT and CDR2 is FQNNGV. Trimming took off 2 bases at V and 5 bases at J, with 6 bases between the two ends. This CDR3 has 12 amino acids. CDR3 DNA sequence: TGTGCCAGCAGCTTATTGGTTGAGACCCAGTACTTC. As protein: CASSLLVETQYF.

V and J are TRBV5-4 and TRBJ1-1; 11 positions match TRBD1. CDR3 size: 16 residues. CDR1 and CDR2 from the germline V gene are SGHNT and YYREEE (reference sequence). The junction had 6 bases not matched to a gene; V was cut back by 4 bases and J by 1 base. The CDR3 here is CASSGDRGYGNTEAFF. The DNA for the CDR3 is TGTGCCAGCAGCGGGGACAGGGGGTACGGGAACACTGAAGCTTTCTTT. Full variable domain (rest looked up from reference TRBV5-4 and TRBJ1-1): ETGVTQSPTHLIKTRGQQVTLRCSSQSGHNTVSWYQQALGQGPQFIFQYYREEENGRGNFPPRFSGLQFPNYSSELNVNALELDDSALYLCASSGDRGYGNTEAFFGQGTRLTVV.

CDR3 amino acids: CASSFRGSGSGELFF. CDR3 coding DNA: TGTGCCAGCAGTTTCAGGGGGAGCGGGTCCGGGGAGCTGTTTTTT. The J gene is TRBJ2-2, the V gene TRBV27; TRBD1 might be the D (7 bases). V gave up 3 bases and J gave up 6 bases, with 14 bases separating them. The germline V gene encodes CDR1 MNHEY and CDR2 SMNVEV (reference sequence). The CDR3 runs 15 residues.

This chain joins TRBV6-1 and TRBJ1-6; D call uncertain. The germline V gene has CDR1 MNHNS and CDR2 SASEGT. This CDR3 contains 11 residues. Trimming stripped 1 base from V and 14 bases from J, with 6 bases between. In DNA form, the CDR3 reads TGTGCCAGCAGTGAAGTCGGCACCCTCCACTTT. Its protein is CASSEVGTLHF.

V usage is TRBV19 and J usage is TRBJ1-1; 8 bases fit TRBD1. Losses at the gene ends were 4 bases for V and 4 bases for J; bases not matched to a gene: 11. CDR3 size: 16 residues. Germline V CDR1 and CDR2: LNHDA, SQIVND (reference sequence). CDR3 amino acids: CASSTWTGSGTTEAFF. The CDR3 DNA is TGTGCCAGTAGTACCTGGACAGGGTCTGGGACCACTGAAGCTTTCTTT.

The rearrangement uses TRBV21-1 and TRBJ1-5. TRBV21-1 counts as a pseudogene. The CDR3 length is 14 residues. CDR3 amino acids: CASSKGYVDQPQHF. The CDR3 DNA is TGTGCCAGCAGCAAAGGGTATGTCGATCAGCCCCAGCATTTT.

The chain recombines TRBV7-6 with TRBJ1-2; 7 bases fit TRBD1. Germline V gene data show CDR1 as SGHVS and CDR2 as FNYEAQ. The V gene end was trimmed by 7 bases and the J gene end by 3 bases; junction bases not matched to a gene: 14. The CDR3 is 16 amino acids. This CDR3 is CASTPGTARPDYGYTF. CDR3 nucleotides: TGTGCCAGCACCCCGGGGACAGCACGCCCTGACTATGGCTACACCTTC.

The gene calls are TRBV10-3 and TRBJ1-1; D call uncertain. The CDR3 consists of 13 residues. V lost 6 bases to trimming and J lost 1 base, with 9 bases between them. CDR1 is ENHRY, CDR2 SYGVKD, per germline. CDR3 loop: CAIRTQANTEAFF. In DNA, the CDR3 is TGTGCCATCAGGACACAAGCGAACACTGAAGCTTTCTTT.

This chain connects TRBV5-1 to TRBJ2-1, with 10 bases aligning to TRBD2. The V and J ends lost 7 bases and 5 bases, in that order; junction bases with no gene match: 12. The CDR3 extends over 16 amino acids. Germline V CDR1 and CDR2: SGHRS, YFSETQ. CDR3 in amino acids: CASRAALAGEDNEQFF. The CDR3, as DNA: TGCGCCAGCCGGGCTGCTCTAGCGGGAGAGGACAATGAGCAGTTCTTC.

The rearrangement uses TRBV25-1 and TRBJ2-7; 9 bases align to TRBD1. The CDR3 has 13 amino acids. J gave up 2 bases and V 4 bases, and 0 bases lay outside the gene matches. Per germline, CDR1 MGHDK and CDR2 SYGVNS. The CDR3 sequence: CASSGQGAYEQYF. CDR3 nucleotide sequence: TGTGCCAGCAGTGGACAGGGGGCCTACGAGCAGTACTTC.